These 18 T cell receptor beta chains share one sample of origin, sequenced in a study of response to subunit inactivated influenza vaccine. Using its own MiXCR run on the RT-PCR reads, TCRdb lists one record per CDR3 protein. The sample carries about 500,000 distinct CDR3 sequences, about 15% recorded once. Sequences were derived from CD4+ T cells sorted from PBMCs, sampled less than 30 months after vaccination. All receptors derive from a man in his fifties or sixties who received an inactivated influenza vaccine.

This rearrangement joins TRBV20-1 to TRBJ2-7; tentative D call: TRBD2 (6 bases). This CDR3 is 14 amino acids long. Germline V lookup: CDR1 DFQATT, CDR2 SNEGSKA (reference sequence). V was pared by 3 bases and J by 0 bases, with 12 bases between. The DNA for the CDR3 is TGCAGTGCTAGCGAACCGGGGGTCTCCTACGAGCAGTACTTC. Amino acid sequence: CSASEPGVSYEQYF.

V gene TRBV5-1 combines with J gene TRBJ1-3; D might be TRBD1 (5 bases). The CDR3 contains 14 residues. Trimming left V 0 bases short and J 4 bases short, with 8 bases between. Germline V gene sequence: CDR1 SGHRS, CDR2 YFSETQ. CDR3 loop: CASSLAGRGNTIYF. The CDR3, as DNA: TGCGCCAGCAGCTTGGCAGGGCGAGGAAACACCATATATTTT.

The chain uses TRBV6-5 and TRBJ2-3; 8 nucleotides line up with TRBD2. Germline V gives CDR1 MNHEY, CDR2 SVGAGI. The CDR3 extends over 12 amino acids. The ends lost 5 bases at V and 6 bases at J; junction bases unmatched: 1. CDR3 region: CASSSGSDTQYF. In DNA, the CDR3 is TGTGCCAGCAGTAGCGGGAGTGATACGCAGTATTTT.

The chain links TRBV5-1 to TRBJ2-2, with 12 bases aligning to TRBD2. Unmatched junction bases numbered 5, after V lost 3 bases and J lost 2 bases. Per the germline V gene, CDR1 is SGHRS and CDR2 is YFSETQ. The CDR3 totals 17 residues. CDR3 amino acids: CASSSGLAGINTGELFF. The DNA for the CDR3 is TGCGCCAGCAGCTCCGGACTAGCGGGGATTAACACCGGGGAGCTGTTTTTT.

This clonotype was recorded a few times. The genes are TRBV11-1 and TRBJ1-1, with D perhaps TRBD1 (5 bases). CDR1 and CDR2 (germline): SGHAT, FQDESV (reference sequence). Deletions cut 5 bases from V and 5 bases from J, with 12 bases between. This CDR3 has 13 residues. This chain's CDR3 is CASSPRERTEAFF. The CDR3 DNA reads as TGTGCCAGCAGCCCCAGGGAGCGGACTGAAGCTTTCTTT.

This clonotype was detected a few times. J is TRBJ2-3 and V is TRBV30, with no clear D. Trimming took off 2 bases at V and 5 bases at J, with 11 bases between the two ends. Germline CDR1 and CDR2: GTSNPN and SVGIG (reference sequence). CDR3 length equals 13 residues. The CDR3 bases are TGTGCCTGGAGTTTGACATCAGGAGATACGCAGTATTTT. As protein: CAWSLTSGDTQYF.

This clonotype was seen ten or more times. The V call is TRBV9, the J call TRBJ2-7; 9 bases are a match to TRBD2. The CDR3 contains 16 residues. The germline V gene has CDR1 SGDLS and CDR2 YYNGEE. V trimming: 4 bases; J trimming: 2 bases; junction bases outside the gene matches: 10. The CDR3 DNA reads TGTGCCAGCAGCCTTCAGGCGGGAGGGGCCCCCTACGAGCAGTACTTC. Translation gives CASSLQAGGAPYEQYF.

The chain's CDR3 is CASSPRGVQTEAFF. The CDR3 DNA reads TGTGCCAGCAGCCCCCGCGGAGTCCAGACTGAAGCTTTCTTT. V is TRBV9 and J is TRBJ1-1; no firm D call. Germline V gene lookup returns CDR1 SGDLS and CDR2 YYNGEE. Trimming took off 4 bases at V and 5 bases at J, with 15 bases between the two ends. The CDR3 sequence is 14 residues long.

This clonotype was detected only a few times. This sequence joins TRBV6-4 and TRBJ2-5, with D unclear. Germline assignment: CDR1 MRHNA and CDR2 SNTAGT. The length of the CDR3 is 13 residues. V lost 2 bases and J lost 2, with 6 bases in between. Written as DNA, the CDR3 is TGTGCCAGCAGTGACCTGTCTCAAGAGACCCAGTACTTC. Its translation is CASSDLSQETQYF.

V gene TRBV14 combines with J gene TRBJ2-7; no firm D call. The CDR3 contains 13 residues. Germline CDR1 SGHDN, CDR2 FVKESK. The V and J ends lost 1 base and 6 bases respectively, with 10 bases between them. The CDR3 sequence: CASSQVPIGEQYF. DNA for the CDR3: TGTGCCAGCAGCCAAGTTCCGATCGGCGAGCAGTACTTC.

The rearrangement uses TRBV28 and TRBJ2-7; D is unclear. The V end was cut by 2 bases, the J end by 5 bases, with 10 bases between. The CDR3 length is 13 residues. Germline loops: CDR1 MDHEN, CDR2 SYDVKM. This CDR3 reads CASSLGNYNEQYF. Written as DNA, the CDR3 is TGTGCCAGCAGTTTAGGGAACTACAACGAGCAGTACTTC.

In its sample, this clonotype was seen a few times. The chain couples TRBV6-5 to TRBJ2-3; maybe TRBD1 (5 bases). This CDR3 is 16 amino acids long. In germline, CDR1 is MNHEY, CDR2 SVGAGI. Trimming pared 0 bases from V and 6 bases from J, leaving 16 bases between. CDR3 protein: CASSYSGRVVRDTQYF. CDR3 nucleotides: TGTGCCAGCAGTTACTCGGGCAGGGTGGTGAGGGATACGCAGTATTTT.

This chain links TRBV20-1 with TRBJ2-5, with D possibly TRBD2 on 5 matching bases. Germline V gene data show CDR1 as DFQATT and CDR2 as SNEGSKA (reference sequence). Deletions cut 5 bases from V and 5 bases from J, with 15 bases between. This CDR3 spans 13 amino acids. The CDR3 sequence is CSAPRVEAETQYF. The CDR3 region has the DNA TGCAGTGCTCCGCGGGTCGAGGCTGAGACCCAGTACTTC.

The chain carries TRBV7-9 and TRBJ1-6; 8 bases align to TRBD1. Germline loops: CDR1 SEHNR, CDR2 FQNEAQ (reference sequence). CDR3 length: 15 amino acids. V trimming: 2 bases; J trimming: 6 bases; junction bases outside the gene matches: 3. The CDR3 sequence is CASSLSGQANSPLHF. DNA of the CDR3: TGTGCCAGCAGCTTATCGGGACAGGCTAATTCACCCCTCCACTTT.

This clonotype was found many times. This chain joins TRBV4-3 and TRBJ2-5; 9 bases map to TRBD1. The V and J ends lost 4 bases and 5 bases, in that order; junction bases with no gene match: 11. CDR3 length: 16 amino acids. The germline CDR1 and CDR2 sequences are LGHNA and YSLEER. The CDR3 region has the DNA TGCGCCAGCAGCCTCGAAAACAGGGGGCGCGGGGAGACCCAGTACTTC. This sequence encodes CASSLENRGRGETQYF.

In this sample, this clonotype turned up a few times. The CDR3 spells CASSLQPPGNEQFF. Written as DNA, the CDR3 is TGTGCCAGCAGCTTACAGCCCCCCGGCAATGAGCAGTTCTTC. The V gene is TRBV5-6, the J gene TRBJ2-1; D is undetermined. This CDR3 has 14 amino acids. V was trimmed by 2 bases and J by 6 bases, leaving 12 bases between them. Germline lookup yields CDR1 SGHDT and CDR2 YYEEEE.

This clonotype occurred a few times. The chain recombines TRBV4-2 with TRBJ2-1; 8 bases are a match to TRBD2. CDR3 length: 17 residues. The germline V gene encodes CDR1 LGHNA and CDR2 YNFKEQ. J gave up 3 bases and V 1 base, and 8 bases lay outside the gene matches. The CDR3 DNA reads TGTGCCAGCAGCCAAGTTTCCCAGCGGGAGATCTACAATGAGCAGTTCTTC. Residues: CASSQVSQREIYNEQFF.

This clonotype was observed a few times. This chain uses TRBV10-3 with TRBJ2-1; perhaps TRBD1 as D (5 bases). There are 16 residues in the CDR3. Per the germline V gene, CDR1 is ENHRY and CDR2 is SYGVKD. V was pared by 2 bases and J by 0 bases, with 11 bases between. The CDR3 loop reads CAISETTGSSYNEQFF. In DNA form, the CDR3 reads TGTGCCATCAGTGAGACTACAGGAAGCTCCTACAATGAGCAGTTCTTC.